A single sample is the source of the 20 T cell receptor beta chains below, sequenced in a study of early T cells in non-severe SARS-CoV-2 infection. TCRdb processed the 5' RACE reads anew with MiXCR; each CDR3 protein has one entry. Of around 78,000 distinct CDR3 sequences listed, over 12% were seen once; the top ten hold approximately 3.3%. Material: whole blood. Receptor source: an adult who was a healthcare worker with PCR-confirmed SARS-CoV-2 infection or an uninfected control (not recorded which).

CDR3 region: CASSVATTTGELFF. DNA for the CDR3: TGTGCCAGCAGCGTAGCCACTACTACCGGGGAGCTGTTTTTT. The chain recombines TRBV9 with TRBJ2-2; D unresolved. Germline-derived CDR1 and CDR2 are SGDLS and YYNGEE. This CDR3 has 14 residues. The germline V and J ends were trimmed by 0 bases and 5 bases, with 8 bases remaining between them. Combining the CDR3 with reference TRBV9 and TRBJ2-2 gives the whole variable domain DSGVTQTPKHLITATGQRVTLRCSPRSGDLSVYWYQQSLDQGLQFLIQYYNGEERAKGNILERFSAQQFPDLHSELNLSSLELGDSALYFCASSVATTTGELFFGEGSRLTVL.

The chain is built from TRBV9 and TRBJ1-3; D gene unclear. Germline CDR1 and CDR2: SGDLS and YYNGEE. CDR3 size: 17 residues. Between the trimmed V and J ends, which lost 4 bases and 0 bases, there was a span of 17 bases. This CDR3 is CASSSSQPRNSGNTIYF. CDR3 sequence (DNA): TGTGCCAGCAGCTCTAGTCAGCCCAGAAACTCTGGAAACACCATATATTTT.

This clonotype has just a few counts. The chain has TRBV3-1 and TRBJ2-5; D ambiguous. This CDR3 region has 15 residues. Trimming removed 0 bases from V and 2 bases from J, with 10 bases in between. Looked up from germline, CDR1 is LGHDT and CDR2 is YNNKEL (reference sequence). CDR3 protein: CASSQEGLTQETQYF. CDR3 DNA sequence: TGTGCCAGCAGCCAAGAAGGCCTTACGCAAGAGACCCAGTACTTC.

The chain uses TRBV27 and TRBJ1-6, with D tentatively TRBD1 (5 bases). This CDR3 is built from 15 residues. Germline assignment: CDR1 MNHEY and CDR2 SMNVEV (reference sequence). The ends were cut back, 8 bases at V and 6 bases at J, with 17 bases in the middle. The DNA for the CDR3 is TGTGCCAGCTCGGAGGGACTCGGGGGTAATTCACCCCTCCACTTT. Protein product: CASSEGLGGNSPLHF.

Here the CDR3 DNA reads TGTGCCTGGAGTTTGGGTAGCAATCAGCCCCAGCATTTT. It yields the protein CAWSLGSNQPQHF. The rearrangement links TRBV30 to TRBJ1-5; no clear D gene. The CDR3 has 13 amino acids. The germline V gene encodes CDR1 GTSNPN and CDR2 SVGIG (reference sequence). With 2 bases removed from V and 0 bases from J, the gap between germline ends came to 5 bases.

This clonotype was seen repeatedly, ten times or more. V usage is TRBV7-8 and J usage is TRBJ2-1, with 15 bases that match TRBD2. With 5 bases clipped from V and 4 bases from J, the junction kept 6 bases outside the gene matches. CDR1 SGHVS and CDR2 FQNEAQ come from the germline V gene. The CDR3 is made up of 17 amino acids. In DNA, the CDR3 is TGTGCCAGCAGCATGGGACTAGCGGGAGGCTTATACAATGAGCAGTTCTTC. Protein: CASSMGLAGGLYNEQFF. Full variable domain (remainder filled in from reference TRBV7-8 and TRBJ2-1): GAGVSQSPRYKVAKRGQDVALRCDPISGHVSLFWYQQALGQGPEFLTYFQNEAQLDKSGLPSDRFFAERPEGSVSTLKIQRTQQEDSAVYLCASSMGLAGGLYNEQFFGPGTRLTVL.

In this sample, this clonotype turned up many times. The chain employs TRBV7-6 and TRBJ2-5; 9 bases map to TRBD2. Per germline, CDR1 SGHVS and CDR2 FNYEAQ. This CDR3 is 14 amino acids long. J was trimmed by 5 bases and V by 5 bases; bases with no gene match: 6. The CDR3 coding sequence is TGTGCCAGCAGCCTGGGACTAGCACAGGAGACCCAGTACTTC. This encodes CASSLGLAQETQYF.

This clonotype was seen more than once but under ten times. The V and J genes are TRBV5-6 and TRBJ1-2; D is ambiguous. Germline V gene data show CDR1 as SGHDT and CDR2 as YYEEEE. The CDR3 is made up of 14 amino acids. V gave up 0 bases and J gave up 5 bases, with 11 bases separating them. In nucleotides, the CDR3 is TGTGCCAGCAGCTTGGACTGGACGGATTATGGCTACACCTTC. Translated, it gives CASSLDWTDYGYTF.

The V gene is TRBV4-1, the J gene TRBJ2-3; D gene ambiguous. Germline values: CDR1 MGHRA, CDR2 YSYEKL. V lost 5 bases, J lost 5 bases, and 8 bases lay in between. The CDR3 loop spans 12 amino acids. The chain's CDR3 is CASSGIGDTQYF. CDR3 in DNA: TGCGCCAGCAGCGGTATCGGAGATACGCAGTATTTT.

This clonotype showed up many times. The CDR3 DNA is TGTGCCAGCAGTGAAATGGTGGGCCCCACCATTCAGTACTTC. Translating gives CASSEMVGPTIQYF. The rearrangement uses TRBV6-1 and TRBJ2-4; no reliable D call. The germline gives CDR1 MNHNS, CDR2 SASEGT. Trimming took off 2 bases at V and 9 bases at J, with 14 bases between the two ends. The CDR3 loop spans 14 amino acids.

This clonotype has a count of ten or more. The genes are TRBV7-9 and TRBJ2-3; perhaps TRBD2 as D (6 bases). This CDR3 contains 13 residues. Germline CDR1 SEHNR, CDR2 FQNEAQ (reference sequence). The ends were cut back, 3 bases at V and 2 bases at J, with 6 bases in the middle. CDR3 DNA sequence: TGTGCCAGCAGCTTGGACTACACAGATACGCAGTATTTT. Protein: CASSLDYTDTQYF.

This chain connects TRBV4-1 to TRBJ1-1; no clear D. Trimming stripped 4 bases from V and 4 bases from J, with 10 bases between. Germline V gives CDR1 MGHRA, CDR2 YSYEKL. This CDR3 comprises 13 residues. The CDR3 region is CASSLTMGTEAFF. The CDR3 nucleotides are TGCGCCAGCAGCCTGACGATGGGCACTGAAGCTTTCTTT.

This clonotype appeared many times. The chain couples TRBV5-1 to TRBJ1-2; D unresolved. The CDR3 loop spans 14 amino acids. From germline, CDR1 is SGHRS and CDR2 YFSETQ. V was cut by 4 bases and J by 4 bases, with 14 bases left in between. Here the CDR3 DNA reads TGCGCCAGCAGCCCCTACTCTTATGCCTATGGCTACACCTTC. Amino acid sequence: CASSPYSYAYGYTF.

In regard to this clonotype: Germline and junction disagree at one end, which may indicate a read error. This sequence joins TRBV14 and TRBJ2-3; D ambiguous. The CDR3 is made up of 13 amino acids. Germline loops: CDR1 SGHDN, CDR2 FVKESK. CDR3 protein: CASSQDITNTQYF. The CDR3 DNA follows: TGTGCCAGCAGCCAAGATATCACAAATACGCAGTATTTT.

The chain is built from TRBV15 and TRBJ2-6, with D hard to call. Germline V gives CDR1 LNHNV, CDR2 YYDKDF (reference sequence). The CDR3 extends over 15 amino acids. The V end lost 5 bases, the J end lost 1 base, and 9 bases lay between the germline ends. The CDR3 DNA reads TGTGCCACCAGCCCTTTCCTTTCTGGGGCCAACGTCCTGACTTTC. The encoded protein is CATSPFLSGANVLTF.

This clonotype was observed at least ten times. The chain joins TRBV6-1 to TRBJ1-2; D possibly corresponds to TRBD1 (5 bases). The V and J ends lost 7 bases and 6 bases respectively, with 15 bases between them. CDR1 is MNHNS and CDR2 is SASEGT in the germline V gene. The CDR3 has 13 residues. In DNA form, the CDR3 reads TGTGCCAGCACACCGGGGGGTCTCGATGGCTACACCTTC. This encodes CASTPGGLDGYTF.

The genes are TRBV10-3 and TRBJ1-1, with 8 bases that match TRBD1. Losses at the gene ends were 3 bases for V and 3 bases for J; bases not matched to a gene: 3. This CDR3 is 14 amino acids long. The V gene's germline CDR1 is ENHRY and CDR2 SYGVKD. The CDR3 nucleotides are TGTGCCATCAGTGACTTGACAGGGGACACTGAAGCTTTCTTT. Translation: CAISDLTGDTEAFF.

This clonotype was found many times. The genes are TRBV5-6 and TRBJ1-5, with 9 positions matching TRBD1. Trimming took 2 bases from V and 6 from J; bases not matched to a gene: 6. Germline CDR1 reads SGHDT; CDR2 reads YYEEEE. The CDR3 loop spans 15 amino acids. DNA for the CDR3: TGTGCCAGCAGCTTTTGGGACAGGGATTTTCAGCCCCAGCATTTT. Protein: CASSFWDRDFQPQHF.

This clonotype was seen many times. The V call is TRBV6-5, the J call TRBJ2-7; D might be TRBD2 (6 bases). V lost 6 bases and J lost 1, with 10 bases in between. Germline CDR1 MNHEY, CDR2 SVGAGI. The CDR3 has 13 residues. Here the CDR3 reads CASRSGESYEQYF. In DNA, the CDR3 is TGTGCCAGCAGATCGGGAGAATCCTACGAGCAGTACTTC.

This clonotype was picked up a small number of times. The CDR3 DNA reads TGTGCCAGCAGTGAAGGGACAGACCCCTACGAGCAGTACTTC. Encoded protein: CASSEGTDPYEQYF. The chain is built from TRBV6-1 and TRBJ2-7; D is perhaps TRBD1 (6 bases). CDR3 length: 14 residues. The germline V gene encodes CDR1 MNHNS and CDR2 SASEGT. Trimming took off 1 base at V and 2 bases at J, with 9 bases between the two ends.